Ten or more counts support the clone carrying this T cell receptor (beta chain). Its antigen is still unknown. TCRdb's table, derived via immunoSEQ multiplex PCR, lists solely in-frame clones and lacks some. The table includes approximately 160,000 clones, less than 90% detected once. The record originates from a study of cytomegalovirus exposure and HLA in healthy donors. Germline trimming cut 0 bases from V and 5 bases from J; bases unmatched to any gene: 10. The CDR3 sequence is 17 residues long. Germline V CDR1 and CDR2: ENHRY, SYGVKD. The study, taken as a whole, reports: Diagnosis of cytomegalovirus status made by the classifier reportedly showed high specificity and sensitivity. Rare sequences made up most TCRs, while some public TCRs were found in many donors.

The sample was PBMCs. The rearrangement joins TRBV10-3 to TRBJ1-5; 7 nucleotides align to TRBD1. The sequence was collected from a man aged 30 to 45 in good health and CMV-seropositive. The CDR3 DNA follows: TGTGCCATCAGTGAGTCGGGGGATGGAGGGGGCGATCAGCCCCAGCATTTT. Translating gives CAISESGDGGGDQPQHF.